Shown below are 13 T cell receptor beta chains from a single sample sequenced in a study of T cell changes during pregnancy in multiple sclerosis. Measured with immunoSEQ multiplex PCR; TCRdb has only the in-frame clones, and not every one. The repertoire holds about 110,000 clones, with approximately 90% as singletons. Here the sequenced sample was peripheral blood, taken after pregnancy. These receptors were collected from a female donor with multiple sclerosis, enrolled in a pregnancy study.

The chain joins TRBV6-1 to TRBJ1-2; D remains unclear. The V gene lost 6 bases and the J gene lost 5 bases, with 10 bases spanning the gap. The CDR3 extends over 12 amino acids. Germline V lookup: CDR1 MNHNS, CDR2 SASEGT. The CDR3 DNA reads TGTGCCAGCAGCCACCGACAATATGGCTACACCTTC. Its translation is CASSHRQYGYTF.

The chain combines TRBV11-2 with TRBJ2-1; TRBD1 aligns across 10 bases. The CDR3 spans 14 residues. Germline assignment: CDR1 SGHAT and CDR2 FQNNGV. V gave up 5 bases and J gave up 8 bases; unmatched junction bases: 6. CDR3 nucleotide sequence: TGTGCCAGCAGCGTACGACAGGGGGCTGATGAGCAGTTCTTC. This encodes CASSVRQGADEQFF.

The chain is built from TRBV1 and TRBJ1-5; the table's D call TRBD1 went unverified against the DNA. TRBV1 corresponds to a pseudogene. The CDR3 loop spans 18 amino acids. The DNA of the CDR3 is TGCACCAGCAGCCAAGAACAGGACAGAAGAGATAGCAATCAGCCCCAGCATTTT. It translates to CTSSQEQDRRDSNQPQHF.

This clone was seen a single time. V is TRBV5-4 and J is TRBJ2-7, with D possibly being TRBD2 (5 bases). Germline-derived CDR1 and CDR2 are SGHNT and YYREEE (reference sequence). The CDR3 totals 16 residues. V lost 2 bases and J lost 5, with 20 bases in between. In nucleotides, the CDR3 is TGTGCCAGCAGCTTCGTGTTTCGGGAACCCGTCGACGAGCAGTACTTC. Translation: CASSFVFREPVDEQYF.

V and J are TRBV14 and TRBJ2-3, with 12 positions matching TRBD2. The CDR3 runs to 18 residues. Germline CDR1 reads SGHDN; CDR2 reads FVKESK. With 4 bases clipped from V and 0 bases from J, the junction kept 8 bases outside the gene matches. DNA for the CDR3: TGTGCCAGCAGCCCTCGACTAGCGGGGGCTAGAAGCACAGATACGCAGTATTTT. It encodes CASSPRLAGARSTDTQYF.

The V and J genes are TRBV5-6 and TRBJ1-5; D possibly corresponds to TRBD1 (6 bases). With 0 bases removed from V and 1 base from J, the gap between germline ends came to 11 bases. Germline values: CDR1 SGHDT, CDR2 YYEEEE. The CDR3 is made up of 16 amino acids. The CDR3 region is CASSLAGGASNQPQHF. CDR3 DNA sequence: TGTGCCAGCAGCTTGGCTGGGGGCGCGAGCAATCAGCCCCAGCATTTT.

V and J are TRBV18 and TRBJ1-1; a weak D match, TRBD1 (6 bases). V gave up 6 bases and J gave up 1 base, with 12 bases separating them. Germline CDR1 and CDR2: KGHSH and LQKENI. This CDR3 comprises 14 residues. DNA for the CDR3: TGTGCCAGCTCCGACGGGGGGGCGAACACTGAAGCTTTCTTT. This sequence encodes CASSDGGANTEAFF.

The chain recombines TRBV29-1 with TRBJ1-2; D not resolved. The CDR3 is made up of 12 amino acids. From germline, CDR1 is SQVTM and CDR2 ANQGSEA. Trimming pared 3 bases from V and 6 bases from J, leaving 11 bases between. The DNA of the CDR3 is TGCAGCGTTGAGCCAGGAGGAAATGGCTACACCTTC. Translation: CSVEPGGNGYTF.

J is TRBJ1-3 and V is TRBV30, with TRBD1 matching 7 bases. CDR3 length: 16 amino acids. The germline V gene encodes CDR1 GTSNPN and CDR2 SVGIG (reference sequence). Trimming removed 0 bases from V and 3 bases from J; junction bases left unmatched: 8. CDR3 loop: CAWSVQGGLSGNTIYF. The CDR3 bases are TGTGCCTGGAGTGTGCAGGGGGGATTGAGTGGAAACACCATATATTTT.

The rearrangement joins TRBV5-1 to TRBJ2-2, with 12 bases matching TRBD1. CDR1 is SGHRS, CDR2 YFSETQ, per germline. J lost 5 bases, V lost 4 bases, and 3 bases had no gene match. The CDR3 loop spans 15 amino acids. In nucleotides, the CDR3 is TGCGCCAGCAGCCCGGGACAGGGGGCGACCGGGGAGCTGTTTTTT. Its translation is CASSPGQGATGELFF.

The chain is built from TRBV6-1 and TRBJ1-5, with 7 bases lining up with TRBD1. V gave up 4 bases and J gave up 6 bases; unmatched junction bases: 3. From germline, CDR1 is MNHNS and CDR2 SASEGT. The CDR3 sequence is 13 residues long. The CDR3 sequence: CASSVPGGQPQHF. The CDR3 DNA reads TGTGCCAGCAGTGTCCCAGGGGGTCAGCCCCAGCATTTT.

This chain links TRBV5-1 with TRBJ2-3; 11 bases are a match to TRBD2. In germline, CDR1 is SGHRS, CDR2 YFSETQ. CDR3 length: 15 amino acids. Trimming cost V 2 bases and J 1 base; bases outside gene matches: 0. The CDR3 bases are TGCGCCAGCAGCTTACTAGCGGGGGGCACAGATACGCAGTATTTT. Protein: CASSLLAGGTDTQYF.

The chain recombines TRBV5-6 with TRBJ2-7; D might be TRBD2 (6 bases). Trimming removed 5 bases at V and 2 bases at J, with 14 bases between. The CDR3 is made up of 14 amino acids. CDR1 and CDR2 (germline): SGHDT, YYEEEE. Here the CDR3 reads CASSMRGVPYEQYF. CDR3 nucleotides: TGTGCCAGCAGTATGCGGGGAGTCCCCTACGAGCAGTACTTC.